This T cell receptor beta chain stems from a study of human T cells and chemical hapten exposure. The study's findings and limits: It was expanded TCRs that formed significantly more large CDR3 similarity clusters than controls did. DPC sensitization left the count of TCRs above 1 in 1000 unchanged.

Library construction involved attaching unique molecular identifiers to individual cDNA molecules, which allowed quantitative, reproducible TCR counting. TCRdb re-called the RACE reads with MiXCR, one entry per CDR3 protein. The sample consists of 35,000 to 50,000 distinct CDR3 sequences, 8.5% to 10% of them appearing once. V gave up 0 bases and J gave up 0 bases, with 15 bases separating them. This CDR3 contains 18 residues. Germline lookup yields CDR1 LGHDT and CDR2 YNNKEL (reference sequence). In this sample, this clonotype turned up a few times. Its specificity is not known. Time point denoted: patch test 2, 6 weeks after DPC sensitization. Treatment in this sample: therapeutic diphenylcyclopropenone sensitization with weekly scalp DPC. It was unfractionated whole blood from which total RNA was extracted.

The V and J genes are TRBV3-1 and TRBJ1-5; the D is unclear. This sample comprised whole blood, obtained in connection with sensitization to the hapten diphenylcyclopropenone (DPC). The TCR sequence derives from a woman in her thirties with alopecia areata. Some clones in this sample may be carry-over from other donors' samples. The CDR3: CASSQDLGRLYSNQPQHF. CDR3 nucleotides: TGTGCCAGCAGCCAAGATTTGGGGAGGCTTTATAGCAATCAGCCCCAGCATTTT.